This is a list of T cell receptor beta chains from one sample in a study of CD8+CD57+ T cells in acquired aplastic anemia. TCRdb re-called the reads with MiXCR, one entry per CDR3 protein. The repertoire holds some 280,000 distinct CDR3 sequences, with approximately 55% as singletons. Sample: sorted CD4+, CD8+, or CD8+CD57+ T cells (not recorded which) from PBMCs. The receptors derive from a human donor with severe aplastic anemia or a healthy control (not recorded which). CDR3s include the opening cysteine and the closing phenylalanine or tryptophan. D genes are given only for firm matches. Some rows mark clone size as missing; the rest say once, few, many or name a class of expanded clone.

J,V,size,D,DNA,CDR3
TRBJ1-1,TRBV12-3/TRBV12-4,.,TRBD1,TGTGCCGGCACCGATACCGGGACAGGGGCCGTGAACACTGAAGCTTTCTTT,CAGTDTGTGAVNTEAFF
TRBJ2-5,TRBV7-2,few,.,TGTGCCAGCAGCTTGGCCAAAGGGCGAGAGACCCAGTACTTC,CASSLAKGRETQYF
TRBJ2-5,TRBV20-1,few,.,TGCAGTGCTAGAGCGGGGGGCCATGGGGAGACCCAGTACTTC,CSARAGGHGETQYF
TRBJ2-7,TRBV5-1,.,TRBD1,TGCGCCAGCAGCTTGAGTGGGACAGGGGGACACGAGCAGTACTTC,CASSLSGTGGHEQYF
TRBJ2-7,TRBV10-3,few,TRBD2,TGTGCCATCACTCGGGGGGGCTCCTACGAGCAGTACTTC,CAITRGGSYEQYF
TRBJ1-1,TRBV5-1,.,TRBD1,TGCGCCAGCAGCCACCGGGACAGGGGGCCGAACACTGAAGCTTTCTTT,CASSHRDRGPNTEAFF
TRBJ2-3,TRBV2,.,TRBD2,TGTGCCACCAGAGCGGGACTATCGACAGATACGCAGTATTTT,CATRAGLSTDTQYF
TRBJ2-7,TRBV5-1,.,.,TGCGCCAGCAGCTTGGGGCATCGAGCGGACGAGCAGTACTTC,CASSLGHRADEQYF
TRBJ2-7,TRBV19,.,.,TGTGCCAGTAGTATCTCCGGGGAGTACGAGCAGTACTTC,CASSISGEYEQYF
TRBJ2-2,TRBV7-9,.,.,TGTGCCAGCTGTCACATTGTTACGAACACCGGGGAGCTGTTTTTT,CASCHIVTNTGELFF
TRBJ1-4,TRBV30,few,.,TGTGCCTGGAGTGTAGGTCGGACACGGAAAAATGAAAAACTGTTTTTT,CAWSVGRTRKNEKLFF
TRBJ2-7,TRBV4-1,.,.,TGCGCCAGCAGCCAAGCGTCGTCAGTCTCCTACGAGCAGTACTTC,CASSQASSVSYEQYF
TRBJ2-5,TRBV5-4,.,.,TGTGCCAGCAGCTTTGCTGGGGTTGGTGGAGGGACCCAGTACTTC,CASSFAGVGGGTQYF
TRBJ2-5,TRBV20-1,.,.,TGCAGTGCCTCATCCCCAGGGAACCAAGAGACCCAGTACTTC,CSASSPGNQETQYF
TRBJ2-7,TRBV20-1,.,TRBD2,TGCAGTGCTAACCCTAGCGGGGGGATCGAGCAGTACTTC,CSANPSGGIEQYF
TRBJ1-5,TRBV2,many,.,TGTGCCAGCAGTCGCCGGTCGGATGGCAATCAGCCCCAGCATTTT,CASSRRSDGNQPQHF
TRBJ2-7,TRBV24-1,many,TRBD2,TGTGCCACCAGTGATTTGCCCTCTAGCGGGGATCTCTACGAGCAGTACTTC,CATSDLPSSGDLYEQYF
TRBJ1-1,TRBV25-1,.,TRBD1,TGTGCCAGCAGACGATACCGGGACAGGGGGTACACTGAAGCTTTCTTT,CASRRYRDRGYTEAFF
TRBJ2-3,TRBV15,.,TRBD1,TGTGCCACCAGCAGGGATGAGACAGGGGCTACAGATACGCAGTATTTT,CATSRDETGATDTQYF
TRBJ1-2,TRBV20-1,.,.,TGCAGTGCTCCCACCTTCGGCGGCGCGGGCTACACCTTC,CSAPTFGGAGYTF
TRBJ2-7,TRBV7-2,.,.,TGTGCCAGCAGCTTAGCCGCTAGTGTCTCCTACGAGCAGTACTTC,CASSLAASVSYEQYF
TRBJ1-3,TRBV28,many,.,TGTGCCAGCAGCCCGGATCAGGGCTTCTCTGGAAACACCATATATTTT,CASSPDQGFSGNTIYF
TRBJ1-6,TRBV7-9,.,.,TGTGCCAGCAGCTGGACTGGTCAGGGTAGGAATTCACCCCTCCACTTT,CASSWTGQGRNSPLHF
TRBJ2-7,TRBV20-1,few,TRBD1,TGCAGTGCTAGATCCTCGACAGGGGTGGACGAGCAGTACTTC,CSARSSTGVDEQYF
TRBJ2-7,TRBV15,few,.,TGTGCCACCAGCAGACCCTCGGGCTCCTACGAGCAGTACTTC,CATSRPSGSYEQYF
TRBJ2-6,TRBV12-3/TRBV12-4,.,.,TGTGCCAGCAGTTTTTCCCCCCGCTCTGGGGCCAACGTCCTGACTTTC,CASSFSPRSGANVLTF
TRBJ1-2,TRBV5-6,.,.,TGTGCCAGCAGCTTGAAGCCTAACTATGGCTACACCTTC,CASSLKPNYGYTF
TRBJ2-5,TRBV7-8,.,.,TGTGCCAGCAGCATCGGACTTAAAGAGACCCAGTACTTC,CASSIGLKETQYF
TRBJ2-7,TRBV24-1,few,.,TGTGCCACCAGTGACTCGCGGGGCGACGAGCAGTACTTC,CATSDSRGDEQYF
TRBJ2-3,TRBV24-1,.,.,TGTGCCACCAGACTAGACAGCACAGATACGCAGTATTTT,CATRLDSTDTQYF
TRBJ1-2,TRBV10-1,.,.,TGCGCCAGCAGTGATGGTCGGACAGCGATCTATGGCTACACCTTC,CASSDGRTAIYGYTF
TRBJ2-3,TRBV7-9,few,TRBD1,TGTGCCAGCAGCACGACAGGGTACGTCATAGGAGATACGCAGTATTTT,CASSTTGYVIGDTQYF
TRBJ2-3,TRBV7-2,.,.,TGTGCCAGCAGCTCCGGCCACGGCACAGATACGCAGTATTTT,CASSSGHGTDTQYF
TRBJ2-3,TRBV2,.,.,TGTGCCAGCACTCCGGCTCCCACCACAGATACGCAGTATTTT,CASTPAPTTDTQYF
TRBJ1-6,TRBV5-1,.,.,TGCGCCAGCAGCTCAGAGTCTAATTCACCCCTCCACTTT,CASSSESNSPLHF
TRBJ2-7,TRBV10-3,.,.,TGTGCCATCAGTTCGGGGCCCACCTACGAGCAGTACTTC,CAISSGPTYEQYF
TRBJ1-2,TRBV28,many,.,TGTGCCAGCAGTTTAGCACGAGATGGCTACACCTTC,CASSLARDGYTF
TRBJ1-5,TRBV18,few,.,TGTGCCAGCTCAGACCGGGCTCCTAGCAATCAGCCCCAGCATTTT,CASSDRAPSNQPQHF
TRBJ1-6,TRBV7-9,.,TRBD1,TGTGCCAGCAGCTTGGACAGGGACTCCTATAATTCACCCCCCCACTTT,CASSLDRDSYNSPPHF
TRBJ1-1,TRBV18,many,.,TGTGCCAGCTCACTAGACCCGAACACTGAAGCTTTCTTT,CASSLDPNTEAFF